These T cell receptor beta chains were read from a single sample in a study of early T cells in non-severe SARS-CoV-2 infection. TCRdb recomputed calls from the 5' RACE reads with MiXCR, one row per CDR3 protein. The top ten clones hold approximately 5.9% of a sample with roughly 65,000 distinct CDR3 sequences, approximately 11% of them seen once. The specimen was whole blood. These receptors came from an adult who was a healthcare worker with PCR-confirmed SARS-CoV-2 infection or an uninfected control (not recorded which). CDR3s include the opening cysteine and the closing phenylalanine or tryptophan. A D gene is named only where the DNA matches it firmly. Size is stated for part of the rows, as once, few or many counts, or as a class when the clone is expanded.

TRBV2	14	-	TRBJ1-5	many	CASSEQGPRQPQHF	TGTGCCAGCAGTGAACAGGGCCCGCGGCAGCCCCAGCATTTT
TRBV6-6	15	-	TRBJ2-1	-	CASSYSPGDYNEQFF	TGTGCCAGCAGTTACTCCCCGGGGGACTACAATGAGCAGTTCTTC
TRBV6-1	13	-	TRBJ2-7	-	CASSERHPYEQYF	TGTGCCAGCAGTGAACGACATCCCTACGAGCAGTACTTC
TRBV6-5	15	-	TRBJ1-2	few	CASSYGRVGLYGYTF	TGTGCCAGCAGTTACGGACGGGTAGGGCTCTATGGCTACACCTTC
TRBV28	12	-	TRBJ2-7	few	CASRLPPGAEYF	TGTGCCAGCAGACTGCCCCCTGGGGCGGAGTACTTC
TRBV30	12	-	TRBJ2-3	-	CAWDVLTDTQYF	TGTGCCTGGGACGTGTTAACGGATACGCAGTATTTT
TRBV27	13	-	TRBJ2-5	few	CASRNQGGETQYF	TGTGCCAGCAGGAACCAGGGGGGAGAGACCCAGTACTTC
TRBV12-3/TRBV12-4	12	-	TRBJ1-1	-	CASSFGQQEAFF	TGTGCCAGCAGTTTCGGACAGCAAGAAGCTTTCTTT
TRBV7-9	11	-	TRBJ2-1	few	CASSVLNEQFF	TGTGCCAGCAGCGTCCTAAATGAGCAGTTCTTC
TRBV14	16	TRBD1	TRBJ2-7	once	CASSQGSGTGKVKQYF	TGTGCCAGCAGCCAAGGTTCCGGGACAGGGAAAGTAAAGCAGTACTTC
TRBV12-3/TRBV12-4	13	-	TRBJ2-3	few	CASSPGPGTTQYF	TGTGCCAGCAGTCCGGGCCCAGGGACTACGCAGTATTTT
TRBV6-5	15	TRBD2	TRBJ2-1	-	CASQGLPGGYNEQFF	TGTGCCAGCCAAGGACTCCCGGGAGGCTACAATGAGCAGTTCTTC
TRBV24-1	14	-	TRBJ2-3	many	CATSDLTSTDTQYF	TGTGCCACCAGTGATTTGACTAGCACAGATACGCAGTATTTT
TRBV12-3/TRBV12-4	12	-	TRBJ1-1	-	CASSFRVTEAFF	TGTGCCAGCAGTTTCCGGGTCACTGAAGCTTTCTTT
TRBV11-2	14	-	TRBJ2-5	-	CASSFNRGVETQYF	TGTGCCAGCAGCTTTAATAGGGGGGTAGAGACCCAGTACTTC
TRBV12-3/TRBV12-4	13	TRBD2	TRBJ2-1	many	CASTSGSGHEQFF	TGTGCCAGCACAAGCGGGAGTGGGCATGAGCAGTTCTTC
TRBV19	19	-	TRBJ2-4	-	CASSIPAPYGGVAKNIQYF	TGTGCCAGTAGTATACCGGCCCCCTATGGAGGGGTCGCCAAAAACATTCAGTACTTC
TRBV4-1	16	TRBD2	TRBJ2-1	-	CASSHTGLEGYNEQFF	TGCGCCAGCAGCCACACGGGACTAGAAGGCTACAATGAGCAGTTCTTC
TRBV7-9	11	-	TRBJ2-5	few	CASSFTETQYF	TGTGCCAGCAGCTTTACAGAGACCCAGTACTTC
TRBV20-1	13	-	TRBJ2-7	many	CSATGRGLDEQYF	TGCAGTGCTACGGGCCGAGGTCTCGACGAGCAGTACTTC
TRBV10-1	14	-	TRBJ2-5	few	CASSGTGPGETQYF	TGCGCCAGCAGCGGAACAGGCCCGGGAGAGACCCAGTACTTC
TRBV12-3/TRBV12-4	14	-	TRBJ2-7	-	CASSDRTLASEQYF	TGTGCCAGCAGTGATAGGACTCTCGCGAGCGAGCAGTACTTC
TRBV7-2	16	TRBD2	TRBJ2-1	few	CASSQYSGRANNEQFF	TGTGCCAGCAGCCAGTACAGCGGGAGGGCCAACAATGAGCAGTTCTTC
TRBV3-1	18	TRBD2	TRBJ2-2	few	CASSQDGSWAGVAGELFF	TGTGCCAGCAGCCAAGATGGGTCTTGGGCGGGAGTAGCCGGGGAGCTGTTTTTT
TRBV11-2	13	-	TRBJ1-1	many	CASSPTGSTEAFF	TGTGCCAGCAGCCCTACGGGGAGCACTGAAGCTTTCTTT
TRBV4-2	16	TRBD2	TRBJ2-3	few	CASSKRTSGSTDTQYF	TGTGCCAGCAGCAAGAGGACTAGCGGGAGCACAGATACGCAGTATTTT
TRBV4-3	13	-	TRBJ2-3	-	CASSPLRGATQYF	TGCGCCAGCAGCCCACTGCGCGGTGCTACGCAGTATTTT
TRBV12-3/TRBV12-4	15	TRBD2	TRBJ2-7	many	CASTRISGGSYEQYF	TGTGCCAGCACCCGTATCAGCGGGGGCTCCTACGAGCAGTACTTC
TRBV28	14	TRBD2	TRBJ2-7	many	CASSSSGSGYEQYF	TGTGCCAGCAGTTCGAGCGGGAGCGGCTACGAGCAGTACTTC
TRBV7-9	17	-	TRBJ2-1	few	CASSPPSGGESYNEQFF	TGTGCCAGCAGCCCGCCCTCGGGCGGAGAATCCTACAATGAGCAGTTCTTC
TRBV5-5	15	-	TRBJ2-6	few	CASSLGEATFNVLTF	TGTGCCAGCAGCTTGGGGGAAGCCACCTTTAACGTCCTGACTTTC
TRBV7-2	14	-	TRBJ2-4	few	CASEDGRVKNIQYF	TGTGCCAGCGAGGACGGGAGAGTCAAAAACATTCAGTACTTC
TRBV6-6	16	-	TRBJ2-2	-	CASSYGFRFSTGELFF	TGTGCCAGCAGTTACGGGTTCCGATTCTCCACCGGGGAGCTGTTTTTT
TRBV20-1	14	TRBD2	TRBJ2-2	many	CSARTSPSTGELFF	TGCAGTGCCAGGACTAGTCCTAGCACCGGGGAGCTGTTTTTT
TRBV6-2/TRBV6-3	14	-	TRBJ1-5	many	CASSYTHRDQPQHF	TGTGCCAGCAGTTACACCCACAGGGACCAGCCCCAGCATTTT
TRBV3-1	14	-	TRBJ1-1	few	CASSQNAGNTEAFF	TGTGCCAGCAGCCAAAACGCGGGGAACACTGAAGCTTTCTTT
TRBV5-6	14	-	TRBJ2-7	-	CASSRDGINYEQYF	TGTGCCAGCAGCCGGGACGGGATCAATTACGAGCAGTACTTC
TRBV15	13	-	TRBJ1-1	few	CATSRRVGAEAFF	TGTGCCACCAGCAGGAGGGTCGGGGCTGAAGCTTTCTTT
TRBV18	14	-	TRBJ1-2	-	CASSPRDSDYGYTF	TGTGCCAGCTCACCCAGAGACAGCGACTATGGCTACACCTTC
TRBV11-2	12	-	TRBJ2-1	many	CASSLGGDEQFF	TGTGCCAGCAGCTTAGGAGGGGATGAGCAGTTCTTC
TRBV18	16	TRBD2	TRBJ2-7	few	CASSPIERLASYEQYF	TGTGCCAGCTCACCGATAGAGAGACTAGCATCCTACGAGCAGTACTTC
TRBV12-3/TRBV12-4	11	-	TRBJ1-1	-	CASRKQKEAFF	TGTGCCAGCAGGAAGCAAAAGGAAGCTTTCTTT
TRBV4-3	12	-	TRBJ2-1	few	CASSTTFNEQFF	TGCGCCAGCAGCACGACGTTCAATGAGCAGTTCTTC
TRBV18	18	TRBD2	TRBJ2-1	-	CASSSLAGPGRSYNEQFF	TGTGCCAGCTCATCACTAGCGGGCCCCGGGCGCTCCTACAATGAGCAGTTCTTC
TRBV9	13	-	TRBJ1-2	many	CASSVEDNYGYTF	TGTGCCAGCAGCGTGGAGGATAACTATGGCTACACCTTC
TRBV28	15	-	TRBJ2-7	few	CASSPRTDSSYEQYF	TGTGCCAGCAGCCCGAGGACGGACAGCTCCTACGAGCAGTACTTC
TRBV2	14	TRBD2	TRBJ2-7	medium-sized	CASRGTSESYEQYF	TGTGCCAGCAGGGGGACTAGCGAGTCATACGAGCAGTACTTC
TRBV25-1	14	-	TRBJ1-1	few	CASSDVLLGTEAFF	TGTGCCAGCAGTGATGTCTTGTTGGGCACTGAAGCTTTCTTT
TRBV4-2	15	-	TRBJ2-7	-	CASSQDSLGPYEQYF	TGTGCCAGCAGCCAAGATTCCTTGGGCCCTTACGAGCAGTACTTC